A selection of T cell receptor beta chains follows, all from one sample in a study of cytomegalovirus exposure and HLA in healthy donors. Produced via immunoSEQ multiplex PCR; TCRdb's table is partial and in-frame only. The table records over 100,000 clones, roughly three fifths of them present only once. The sequenced sample was PBMCs. The receptor source for this set is a woman aged 35 to 49 in good health and CMV-seronegative. Both conserved end residues are part of each CDR3. Fields, in order: CDR3 DNA, CDR3 protein, V gene, clone size, D gene, J gene. D genes are given only for firm matches. Clone size, where shown, is once, few, many, or a class for clones that have expanded.

CDR3 DNA: TGTGCCAGCAGGGGAGGACAGGGAAGAGGCTATGGCTACACCTTC; CDR3 protein: CASRGGQGRGYGYTF; V gene: TRBV11-2; clone size: NA; D gene: TRBD1; J gene: TRBJ1-2
CDR3 DNA: TGCGCCAGCAGCGGGACTAGCGGGGGTGATCAGTACTTC; CDR3 protein: CASSGTSGGDQYF; V gene: TRBV5-1; clone size: NA; D gene: TRBD2; J gene: TRBJ2-7
CDR3 DNA: TGTGCCAGCAGAACAGACACCTATAGCAATCAGCCCCAGCATTTT; CDR3 protein: CASRTDTYSNQPQHF; V gene: TRBV2; clone size: NA; D gene: NA; J gene: TRBJ1-5
CDR3 DNA: TGTGCCAGCACTCAGGCGGCTAGCTGGGGTACGGATACGCAGTATTTT; CDR3 protein: CASTQAASWGTDTQYF; V gene: TRBV28; clone size: NA; D gene: NA; J gene: TRBJ2-3
CDR3 DNA: TGTGCCAGTACCTCGCGGGGCCCCGACACTGAAGCTTTCTTT; CDR3 protein: CASTSRGPDTEAFF; V gene: TRBV19; clone size: NA; D gene: NA; J gene: TRBJ1-1
CDR3 DNA: TGTGCCAGCAGTGGAGGATATGAAAAACTGTTTTTT; CDR3 protein: CASSGGYEKLFF; V gene: TRBV28; clone size: NA; D gene: NA; J gene: TRBJ1-4
CDR3 DNA: TGTGCCAGCAGCTTAAAGGGGCTCGCCACCGGGGAGCTGTTTTTT; CDR3 protein: CASSLKGLATGELFF; V gene: TRBV13; clone size: NA; D gene: NA; J gene: TRBJ2-2
CDR3 DNA: TGTGCCAGTCGGACTGTGAACACTGAAGCTTTCTTT; CDR3 protein: CASRTVNTEAFF; V gene: TRBV27; clone size: NA; D gene: NA; J gene: TRBJ1-1
CDR3 DNA: TGCGCCAGCAGCTTGGGTGGACAGACGAACAATGAGCAGTTCTTC; CDR3 protein: CASSLGGQTNNEQFF; V gene: TRBV5-1; clone size: NA; D gene: NA; J gene: TRBJ2-1
CDR3 DNA: TGTGCCAGCAGCGTACGAGACAGGGGGCGGGACACCATATATTTT; CDR3 protein: CASSVRDRGRDTIYF; V gene: TRBV9; clone size: once; D gene: TRBD1; J gene: TRBJ1-3
CDR3 DNA: TGCGCCAGCAGCTTGGTGTCGGAGCTCTACTTC; CDR3 protein: CASSLVSELYF; V gene: TRBV5-1; clone size: NA; D gene: NA; J gene: TRBJ2-7
CDR3 DNA: TGTGCCAGCAGCTTAGCCGCGGGGAAGGGCGAGCAGTACTTC; CDR3 protein: CASSLAAGKGEQYF; V gene: TRBV13; clone size: NA; D gene: NA; J gene: TRBJ2-7
CDR3 DNA: TGTGCCAGCTCACCCGCTGAGGGTCGGTTGTTTTTT; CDR3 protein: CASSPAEGRLFF; V gene: TRBV18; clone size: NA; D gene: NA; J gene: TRBJ2-2
CDR3 DNA: TGCGCCAGCTACCAGGGCACAGGGGTTACGTACGAGCAGTACTTC; CDR3 protein: CASYQGTGVTYEQYF; V gene: TRBV5-1; clone size: NA; D gene: TRBD1; J gene: TRBJ2-7
CDR3 DNA: TGTGCCAGCAGTCAGGCAGGGGGTGGGAATCAGCCCCAGCATTTT; CDR3 protein: CASSQAGGGNQPQHF; V gene: TRBV6-6; clone size: NA; D gene: TRBD1; J gene: TRBJ1-5
CDR3 DNA: TGTGCCAGCAGCGTAGCTAGCGGGGAATACAATGAGCAGTTCTTC; CDR3 protein: CASSVASGEYNEQFF; V gene: TRBV9; clone size: NA; D gene: TRBD2; J gene: TRBJ2-1
CDR3 DNA: TGTGCCAGCAGCTTGGGAACAGATAGCAATCAGCCCCAGCATTTT; CDR3 protein: CASSLGTDSNQPQHF; V gene: TRBV5-8; clone size: NA; D gene: NA; J gene: TRBJ1-5
CDR3 DNA: TGTGCCAGCAGCCAAGAGAGCCTATTCAACACTGAAGCTTTCTTT; CDR3 protein: CASSQESLFNTEAFF; V gene: TRBV14; clone size: few; D gene: NA; J gene: TRBJ1-1
CDR3 DNA: TGTGCCAGCACCCATGGGGCGAGGAACTCACCCCTCCACTTT; CDR3 protein: CASTHGARNSPLHF; V gene: TRBV6-5; clone size: NA; D gene: NA; J gene: TRBJ1-6
CDR3 DNA: TGTGCCAGCAGCCAAGGCGGGGTCACCGGGGAGCTGTTTTTT; CDR3 protein: CASSQGGVTGELFF; V gene: TRBV11-3; clone size: few; D gene: NA; J gene: TRBJ2-2
CDR3 DNA: TGTGCCAGCAGCTTAGCGCAGGGGAGGGCCACTGAAGCTTTCTTT; CDR3 protein: CASSLAQGRATEAFF; V gene: TRBV7-2; clone size: NA; D gene: NA; J gene: TRBJ1-1
CDR3 DNA: TGTGCCAGCAAAGGTCGGACAGCCTCCTACGAGCAGTACTTC; CDR3 protein: CASKGRTASYEQYF; V gene: TRBV27; clone size: NA; D gene: NA; J gene: TRBJ2-7
CDR3 DNA: TGTGCCAGTAGTATAGCCGGGACAGGAGCCAAAAACATTCAGTACTTC; CDR3 protein: CASSIAGTGAKNIQYF; V gene: TRBV19; clone size: NA; D gene: TRBD1; J gene: TRBJ2-4
CDR3 DNA: TGTGCCAGCAGCCCCTGGACAGGGGACAACTATGGCTACACCTTC; CDR3 protein: CASSPWTGDNYGYTF; V gene: TRBV5-6; clone size: once; D gene: TRBD1; J gene: TRBJ1-2
CDR3 DNA: TGTGCCACCAGCAGAGGGGGAGGGGGCACTGAAGCTTTCTTT; CDR3 protein: CATSRGGGGTEAFF; V gene: TRBV15; clone size: few; D gene: NA; J gene: TRBJ1-1
CDR3 DNA: TGCAGCGTTGAATTTAGAGCAGATACGCAGTATTTT; CDR3 protein: CSVEFRADTQYF; V gene: TRBV29-1; clone size: NA; D gene: NA; J gene: TRBJ2-3
CDR3 DNA: TGTGCCAGCAGTTTATCACAGGGAATAGGTGAAAAACTGTTTTTT; CDR3 protein: CASSLSQGIGEKLFF; V gene: TRBV27; clone size: NA; D gene: NA; J gene: TRBJ1-4
CDR3 DNA: TGTGCCTGTCAGGGGGCGAGTAACTATGGCTACACCTTC; CDR3 protein: CACQGASNYGYTF; V gene: TRBV30; clone size: once; D gene: TRBD1; J gene: TRBJ1-2
CDR3 DNA: TGCGCCAGCAGCCCCCCGGGACAGGCAGCTGGCTACACCTTC; CDR3 protein: CASSPPGQAAGYTF; V gene: TRBV5-1; clone size: NA; D gene: TRBD1; J gene: TRBJ1-2
CDR3 DNA: TGTGCGCTGGCCTGGGGGCGGGGGGGCGGAAATGAGCAGTTCTTC; CDR3 protein: CALAWGRGGGNEQFF; V gene: TRBV6-1; clone size: NA; D gene: TRBD2; J gene: TRBJ2-1
CDR3 DNA: TGTGCCAGCAGTGAGGGGGCGACAGGGGTTGAAGAGACCCAGTACTTC; CDR3 protein: CASSEGATGVEETQYF; V gene: TRBV2; clone size: NA; D gene: TRBD1; J gene: TRBJ2-5
CDR3 DNA: TGTGCCAGCAGCCAAGATTGGGAAGGGAGGAAAGCTTTCTTT; CDR3 protein: CASSQDWEGRKAFF; V gene: TRBV14; clone size: NA; D gene: NA; J gene: TRBJ1-1
CDR3 DNA: TGTGCCAGCAGCTCCAGTCGGGGGGTTCGGGGCTACACCTTC; CDR3 protein: CASSSSRGVRGYTF; V gene: TRBV5-6; clone size: NA; D gene: NA; J gene: TRBJ1-2
CDR3 DNA: TGCAGTGTGGCCCCCCAAGAGACCCAGTACTTC; CDR3 protein: CSVAPQETQYF; V gene: TRBV20-1; clone size: once; D gene: NA; J gene: TRBJ2-5
CDR3 DNA: TGTGCCAGCAGCCAAGGAAACTCAGGGGGTATCAACTATGGCTACACCTTC; CDR3 protein: CASSQGNSGGINYGYTF; V gene: TRBV4-2; clone size: NA; D gene: TRBD1; J gene: TRBJ1-2